A single TCR beta chain is shown here with its context. Antigen: not known. The data originate from a study of post-analysis software for immune sequencing data. Study-wide points: Versus controls, multiple sclerosis patients showed significantly lower diversity (normalized Chao1). Five TRBV segments occurring more often in patients than controls included TRBV5-6, TRBV5-1 and TRBV20-1. Pronounced co-clustering by F measure was evident among identically batched samples.

Tagging with unique molecular identifiers was a feature of the TCR beta cDNA libraries. Around 500,000 cDNA molecules were obtained per 1 to 10 million input T cells. MiXCR, applied by TCRdb to the PCR reads, yields one record per CDR3 protein. This table has some 690,000 distinct CDR3 sequences, 25% to 30% appearing once. This CDR3 comprises 14 residues. Trimming removed 5 bases at V and 6 bases at J, with 16 bases between. The germline gives CDR1 SGHTA, CDR2 FQGNSA. The clonotype comes from a girl between 5 and 17 years old with multiple sclerosis. The sample was blood. The rearrangement uses TRBV7-2 and TRBJ1-2; possibly TRBD1 for D (5 bases). For the CDR3, the DNA is TGTGCCAGCAGCCAAGCAGGGAGGAAGGATGGCTACACCTTC. It encodes CASSQAGRKDGYTF.